These 10 T cell receptor beta chains came from one sample sequenced in a study of blood T cell repertoires in COVID-19 (dated by TCRdb to about 2020). Libraries were built with the immunoSEQ multiplex PCR assay. Entries here come from immuneACCESS through TCRdb and include only in-frame sequences with V and J called. Some clones fail to appear in such tables; in the studies checked, an unresolved V gene covers under half of the shortfall, and the cause of the remainder is unknown. Within this sample are 75,000 to 100,000 clones, with over 70% of them counted one time only. Roughly a tenth of the sample is in the top ten clones. Sequenced: peripheral blood. These receptors were taken from a woman aged 80 or older with acute or convalescent COVID-19.

This chain connects TRBV4-2 to TRBJ2-7; possibly TRBD1 for D (6 bases). Germline loops: CDR1 LGHNA, CDR2 YNFKEQ. V was cut by 1 base and J by 6 bases, with 10 bases left in between. The CDR3 extends over 13 amino acids. This chain's CDR3 is CASSQGGLGEQYF. In DNA, the CDR3 is TGTGCCAGCAGCCAAGGGGGGCTGGGCGAGCAGTACTTC.

This clone was seen ten or more times. The chain couples TRBV7-9 to TRBJ2-1; the D gene is possibly TRBD2 (6 bases). The CDR3 runs to 15 residues. Germline loops: CDR1 SEHNR, CDR2 FQNEAQ (reference sequence). V was cut by 1 base and J by 6 bases, with 13 bases left in between. The CDR3 loop is CASSLERSGSNEQFF. The DNA of the CDR3 is TGTGCCAGCAGCTTAGAGAGGAGCGGGTCCAATGAGCAGTTCTTC.

The V and J genes are TRBV27 and TRBJ2-3, with no clear D. The CDR3 length is 14 residues. Germline loops: CDR1 MNHEY, CDR2 SMNVEV (reference sequence). Trimming removed 6 bases at V and 2 bases at J, with 12 bases between. CDR3 in amino acids: CASSPWQVTDTQYF. Written as DNA, the CDR3 is TGTGCCAGCAGCCCCTGGCAGGTCACAGATACGCAGTATTTT.

The rearrangement links TRBV15 to TRBJ1-6, with TRBD1 as a possible D gene (5 bases). This CDR3 is built from 14 residues. Germline assignment: CDR1 LNHNV and CDR2 YYDKDF (reference sequence). V dropped 6 bases and J dropped 7 bases, with 13 bases sitting between them. As DNA, the CDR3 is TGTGCCACCAGTCTTCCAGGGTTCAATTCACCCCTCCACTTT. This gives the protein CATSLPGFNSPLHF.

The gene calls are TRBV5-5 and TRBJ1-1, with D possibly TRBD1 on 5 matching bases. V was pared by 2 bases and J by 1 base, with 6 bases between. Germline values: CDR1 SGHKS, CDR2 YYEKEE (reference sequence). The length of the CDR3 is 13 residues. DNA of the CDR3: TGTGCCAGCAGCTTTGACAGGAACACTGAAGCTTTCTTT. Translation: CASSFDRNTEAFF.

The chain recombines TRBV19 with TRBJ2-1, with 12 nucleotides matching TRBD2. V lost 5 bases, J lost 5 bases, and 7 bases stayed unmatched. Germline V gives CDR1 LNHDA, CDR2 SQIVND (reference sequence). The CDR3 runs 16 residues. CDR3 residues: CASSSQLAGGHNEQFF. The CDR3 coding sequence is TGTGCCAGTAGTTCGCAACTAGCGGGAGGACACAATGAGCAGTTCTTC.

The chain recombines TRBV6-2 or TRBV6-3 with TRBJ2-5; possibly TRBD1 for D (6 bases). The CDR3 extends over 16 amino acids. CDR1 is MNHEY and CDR2 is SVGEGT in the germline V gene. Trimming removed 0 bases at V and 4 bases at J, with 15 bases between. DNA of the CDR3: TGTGCCAGCAGTTACTCGAATACACAGGGAATAGAGACCCAGTACTTC. This encodes CASSYSNTQGIETQYF.

The chain joins TRBV7-9 to TRBJ2-1, with 16 bases fitting TRBD2. V gave up 5 bases and J gave up 8 bases; unmatched junction bases: 15. The CDR3 contains 19 residues. Germline V gene data show CDR1 as SEHNR and CDR2 as FQNEAQ (reference sequence). The CDR3 here is CASSKPPGLAGGPLDEQFF. The CDR3 DNA reads TGTGCCAGCAGCAAGCCCCCGGGACTAGCGGGAGGGCCTCTTGATGAGCAGTTCTTC.

The chain has TRBV30 and TRBJ1-2; D is uncertain. The V end lost 5 bases, the J end lost 3 bases, and 10 bases lay between the germline ends. The length of the CDR3 is 12 residues. CDR1 and CDR2 (germline): GTSNPN, SVGIG (reference sequence). The CDR3 protein is CAWAATYYGYTF. The CDR3 DNA is TGTGCCTGGGCCGCTACCTACTATGGCTACACCTTC.

The J gene is TRBJ2-7, the V gene TRBV19; 9 bases align to TRBD2. Germline V gene data show CDR1 as LNHDA and CDR2 as SQIVND (reference sequence). The CDR3 has 14 residues. Unmatched junction bases numbered 2, after V lost 5 bases and J lost 0 bases. This CDR3 is CASSSSGASYEQYF. CDR3 DNA: TGTGCCAGTAGTTCTAGCGGGGCCTCCTACGAGCAGTACTTC. The variable domain in full, with the rest retrieved from reference TRBV19 and TRBJ2-7, is DGGITQSPKYLFRKEGQNVTLSCEQNLNHDAMYWYRQDPGQGLRLIYYSQIVNDFQKGDIAEGYSVSREKKESFPLTVTSAQKNPTAFYLCASSSSGASYEQYFGPGTRLTVT.